This section outlines one T cell receptor (beta chain) sequence together with its context. The source of the sample is a study of blood T cell repertoires in COVID-19. The wider study: Donors in the United States, Italy and Spain gave samples during acute or convalescent COVID-19.

Participants were placed into cohorts based on the clinical history they reported. The V and J ends lost 5 bases and 11 bases, in that order; junction bases with no gene match: 11. The CDR3 consists of 13 residues. Original analysis: Amplification from reference gene primers served as the basis for estimated nucleated cell counts. TCRdb's copy holds only in-frame clones and misses some; the assay was immunoSEQ multiplex PCR. D and trimming were read from the DNA, whereas the V and J calls and clone size are those reported in that table. The table shows about 400,000 clones, with approximately 91% occurring only once.

The rearrangement links TRBV12-3 or TRBV12-4 to TRBJ1-1, with TRBD1 matching 7 bases. The sequence derives from a middle-aged woman with acute COVID-19. Input material: PBMCs or T cells enriched from blood (not recorded which). The CDR3 region is CASSTDRESLAFF. CDR3 bases: TGTGCCAGCAGTACCGACAGGGAGTCTTTGGCTTTCTTT.